One T cell receptor beta chain is described in this entry. The antigen is unknown. This record belongs to a study of shared clonotypes between healthy human individuals. General observations from the study: Memory subsets generally showed lower estimated richness than naive subsets.

Germline V CDR1 and CDR2: SNHLY, FYNNEI. V was cut by 6 bases and J by 1 base, with 9 bases left in between. The CDR3 totals 14 residues. Healthy HIV-negative adults without recent acute infections or vaccinations served as donors. Everyone who donated was a Caucasian adult who lived in Nashville, Tennessee. Memory CD4+ cells were the fraction left after CD45RA+ naive selection. Using immunoSEQ multiplex PCR, the repertoire was profiled, and TCRdb retains in-frame clones only, with some absent. The sample has over a million clones, more than 75% seen once; the top ten hold 0.4% to 0.55%. The chain couples TRBV2 to TRBJ2-2; the D gene is possibly TRBD1 (5 bases). This clonotype was obtained from a man aged 18 to 30 in good health. Some clones in this sample may be carry-over from other donors' samples. Sequencing used memory CD4+ T cells from PBMCs. Subset reported: CD45RA-negative fraction. The CDR3 here is CASRDKLNTGELFF. Written as DNA, the CDR3 is TGTGCCAGCAGGGACAAACTGAACACCGGGGAGCTGTTTTTT.